The present T cell receptor (beta chain) was sequenced within a study of shared clonotypes between healthy human individuals. The naive CD8 subset, CD45RO-negative cells positively selected for CCR7, excluded terminally differentiated effector memory CD45RA+ cells. Sorted subsets were amplified in replicate PCRs using 200 to 250 ng DNA, some 31,000 T cell genomes. This table comes from immunoSEQ multiplex PCR, and its TCRdb copy is limited to in-frame clones, with some not included. The table includes around 1.9 million clones, 90% to 95% detected once. Material for sequencing was naive CD8+ T cells from PBMCs. The TCR was taken from a man between 18 and 29 years old in good health. Some clones in this sample may be carry-over from other donors' samples.

Here the CDR3 DNA reads TGTGCCACCAGCAGACCGCAGATCCGGTACAATGAGCAGTTCTTC. Its protein is CATSRPQIRYNEQFF. The chain has TRBV15 and TRBJ2-1; no clear D. The CDR3 extends over 15 amino acids. V was trimmed by 2 bases and J by 4 bases, leaving 12 bases between them. The germline gives CDR1 LNHNV, CDR2 YYDKDF (reference sequence).